Listed below are T cell receptor beta chains from one sample, sequenced in a study of cytomegalovirus exposure and HLA in healthy donors. Method: immunoSEQ multiplex PCR; TCRdb's copy keeps in-frame clones and lacks some. In the table there are some 330,000 clones, 75% to 90% of which are singletons. The sequencing sample was made of PBMCs. The receptors were sampled from a woman aged 18-29 years in good health and CMV-seronegative. Each CDR3 is given with its conserved first and last residue. The D gene is left open where the match is weak. Clone size, where shown, is once, few, many, or a class for clones that have expanded.

CDR3 length	V gene	J gene	D gene	clone size	CDR3 DNA	CDR3 protein
13	TRBV28	TRBJ1-1	TRBD1	NA	TGTGCCAGCAGTGCAGGGGGTAACACTGAAGCTTTCTTT	CASSAGGNTEAFF
16	TRBV19	TRBJ2-3	TRBD2	NA	TGTGCCAGTAGACTCCTAGCGGGAGCTGGGACAGATACGCAGTATTTT	CASRLLAGAGTDTQYF
14	TRBV2	TRBJ1-5	NA	NA	TGTGCCAGCAGTGGTCAGGGGACGCGGCAGCCCCAGCATTTT	CASSGQGTRQPQHF
14	TRBV6-5	TRBJ1-2	NA	NA	TGTGCCAGCAGTCCCGGAGGTGACGTTGCTGGCTACACCTTC	CASSPGGDVAGYTF
16	TRBV5-6	TRBJ2-7	TRBD2	NA	TGTGCCAGCAGCTTGGTAAGGCGGGAGAAAGGTTACGAGCAGTACTTC	CASSLVRREKGYEQYF
15	TRBV15	TRBJ1-5	NA	NA	TGTGCCACCAGCAGAGGTACTAATAGCAATCAGCCCCAGCATTTT	CATSRGTNSNQPQHF
15	TRBV5-1	TRBJ1-4	NA	NA	TGCGCCAGCAGTTCTACCGGGACAACGAATGAAAAACTGTTTTTT	CASSSTGTTNEKLFF
14	TRBV9	TRBJ2-7	TRBD1	NA	TGTGCCAGCAGCGCGGACAGGGGATCCTACGAGCAGTACTTC	CASSADRGSYEQYF
13	TRBV5-4	TRBJ2-1	NA	NA	TGTGCCAGCAGCTTAGGGGGGAGGGATGAGCAGTTCTTC	CASSLGGRDEQFF
15	TRBV28	TRBJ1-2	TRBD1	once	TGTGCCAGCACCCCAGGACAGGGGGCGGTGAGGGGCTACACCTTC	CASTPGQGAVRGYTF
13	TRBV7-2	TRBJ1-3	NA	NA	TGTGCCAGCAGCTCCGAGGCTGGAAACACCATATATTTT	CASSSEAGNTIYF
15	TRBV5-4	TRBJ2-3	NA	NA	TGTGCCAGCAGCTTGGGACAGATTCTCTCAGATACGCAGTATTTT	CASSLGQILSDTQYF
15	TRBV4-3	TRBJ2-1	NA	NA	TGCGCCAGCAGCCAAGATCTGGGTAGTCGGGGTGAGCAGTTCTTC	CASSQDLGSRGEQFF
15	TRBV11-2	TRBJ2-7	TRBD2	NA	TGTGCCAGCAGCTTGACTAGCGGGAGCAGGTGGGAGCAGTACTTC	CASSLTSGSRWEQYF
16	TRBV28	TRBJ2-5	TRBD2	NA	TGTGCCAGCAGTGCGAGCGGGACCGACTTAAAAGAGACCCAGTACTTC	CASSASGTDLKETQYF
14	TRBV28	TRBJ2-1	TRBD2	NA	TGTGCCAGCAGTTTATCCCAGACTAGCGGGGAGAAGTTCTTC	CASSLSQTSGEKFF
18	TRBV7-9	TRBJ2-2	TRBD2	few	TGTGCCAGCAGCCCAACGACTAGCGGGAGGGAGTTGGCCGGGGAGCTGTTTTTT	CASSPTTSGRELAGELFF
16	TRBV7-8	TRBJ1-3	NA	NA	TGTGCCAGCAGCTTAGTGACAGATCGCTCTGGAAACACCATATATTTT	CASSLVTDRSGNTIYF
13	TRBV30	TRBJ1-1	TRBD1	NA	TGTGCCTGGAAGGCAGGGGGCGGTCCTGAAGCTTTCTTT	CAWKAGGGPEAFF
12	TRBV6-5	TRBJ1-2	NA	NA	TGTGCCAGCAGTTACCCCGGGGATGGCTACACCTTC	CASSYPGDGYTF
11	TRBV20-1	TRBJ1-1	NA	NA	TGCAGTGCTAGACGGAACACTGAAGCTTTCTTT	CSARRNTEAFF
14	TRBV4-1	TRBJ2-7	TRBD1	NA	TGCGCCAGCAGCCAAGGGACAGGGGGTGGTGAGCAGTACTTC	CASSQGTGGGEQYF
15	TRBV4-2	TRBJ2-3	NA	NA	TGTGCCAGCAGCCCGACGGGGTCTAGCACCGATACGCAGTATTTT	CASSPTGSSTDTQYF